Below, 18 T cell receptor beta chains from the same sample are listed, as sequenced in a study of blood T cell repertoires in COVID-19. Produced via immunoSEQ multiplex PCR; TCRdb's table is partial and in-frame only. The sample shows 150,000 to 200,000 clones, 80% to 85% of them seen only once. Sample: PBMCs or T cells enriched from blood (not recorded which). These receptors all come from a man between 65 and 85 years old who had been exposed to COVID-19.

V is TRBV7-6 and J is TRBJ2-3; D call uncertain. CDR3 size: 16 residues. The ends were cut back, 1 base at V and 0 bases at J, with 11 bases in the middle. Germline loops: CDR1 SGHVS, CDR2 FNYEAQ. CDR3 amino acids: CASSLGASRSTDTQYF. The CDR3, as DNA: TGTGCCAGCAGCTTAGGAGCGTCGAGGAGCACAGATACGCAGTATTTT.

The chain has TRBV18 and TRBJ1-5; no clear D. V lost 6 bases to trimming and J lost 6 bases, with 12 bases between them. The CDR3 runs 13 residues. CDR1 and CDR2 (germline): KGHSH, LQKENI. The CDR3 sequence: CASSGLGFQPQHF. CDR3 DNA sequence: TGTGCCAGCTCCGGACTCGGGTTTCAGCCCCAGCATTTT. Full variable domain (rest looked up from reference TRBV18 and TRBJ1-5): NAGVMQNPRHLVRRRGQEARLRCSPMKGHSHVYWYRQLPEEGLKFMVYLQKENIIDESGMPKERFSAEFPKEGPSILRIQQVVRGDSAAYFCASSGLGFQPQHFGDGTRLSIL.

The chain combines TRBV28 with TRBJ1-2, with 9 bases matching TRBD1. The CDR3 totals 14 residues. Germline values: CDR1 MDHEN, CDR2 SYDVKM. The ends lost 7 bases at V and 4 bases at J; junction bases unmatched: 7. The CDR3 DNA is TGTGCCAGCAACGGCCAGGGACAGGGCTATGGCTACACCTTC. It codes for CASNGQGQGYGYTF.

This chain links TRBV7-9 with TRBJ2-3; D unclear. The CDR3 sequence is 14 residues long. V lost 1 base, J lost 1 base, and 6 bases lay in between. The germline CDR1 and CDR2 sequences are SEHNR and FQNEAQ (reference sequence). Here the CDR3 reads CASSLGPGTDTQYF. CDR3 sequence (DNA): TGTGCCAGCAGCTTAGGGCCTGGCACAGATACGCAGTATTTT. The complete variable domain, with remaining parts taken from reference TRBV7-9 and TRBJ2-3, reads DTGVSQNPRHKITKRGQNVTFRCDPISEHNRLYWYRQTLGQGPEFLTYFQNEAQLEKSRLLSDRFSAERPKGSFSTLEIQRTEQGDSAMYLCASSLGPGTDTQYFGPGTRLTVL.

This chain uses TRBV19 with TRBJ2-7, with TRBD2 identical over 7 bases. The trim removed 1 base at V and 7 bases at J, leaving 10 bases unmatched. Per the germline V gene, CDR1 is LNHDA and CDR2 is SQIVND (reference sequence). The CDR3 is 15 amino acids. CDR3 region: CASSIGGGSKEEQYF. The CDR3 coding sequence is TGTGCCAGTAGTATAGGGGGCGGGAGTAAAGAGGAGCAGTACTTC.

This chain connects TRBV28 to TRBJ1-5; maybe TRBD1 (5 bases). From germline, CDR1 is MDHEN and CDR2 SYDVKM. This CDR3 is built from 13 residues. Trimming left V 6 bases short and J 6 bases short, with 12 bases between. CDR3: CASSKGLSQPQHF. Written as DNA, the CDR3 is TGTGCCAGCAGCAAGGGGTTGAGTCAGCCCCAGCATTTT.

V and J are TRBV9 and TRBJ2-3; D remains ambiguous. The CDR3 covers 12 residues. Germline CDR1 SGDLS, CDR2 YYNGEE. The V gene lost 4 bases and the J gene lost 0 bases, with 3 bases spanning the gap. CDR3 nucleotides: TGTGCCAGCAGCCGTAGCACAGATACGCAGTATTTT. It specifies CASSRSTDTQYF.

The chain recombines TRBV19 with TRBJ1-1; 7 bases agree with TRBD1. Germline trimming cut 6 bases from V and 12 bases from J; bases unmatched to any gene: 7. Germline V gene lookup returns CDR1 LNHDA and CDR2 SQIVND (reference sequence). CDR3 length: 11 amino acids. Here the CDR3 DNA reads TGTGCCAGTAGCCTGACAGGGCCATCTTTCTTT. Translated: CASSLTGPSFF.

The count of this clone is one. The rearrangement uses TRBV4-3 and TRBJ2-1; 9 positions agree with TRBD2. Germline V gene data show CDR1 as LGHNA and CDR2 as YSLEER. CDR3 length equals 17 residues. Trimming cost V 2 bases and J 3 bases; bases outside gene matches: 8. The CDR3 sequence: CASSQRRGGLSYNEQFF. In nucleotides, the CDR3 is TGCGCCAGCAGCCAAAGGCGGGGGGGCCTAAGCTACAATGAGCAGTTCTTC.

This chain uses TRBV4-1 with TRBJ2-7; the match to TRBD1 covers 7 bases. CDR1 and CDR2 from the germline V gene are MGHRA and YSYEKL. The CDR3 extends over 15 amino acids. The V and J ends lost 3 bases and 0 bases, in that order; junction bases with no gene match: 5. The CDR3 DNA reads as TGCGCCAGCAGCCAGTGGGACAGCCTCTCCTACGAGCAGTACTTC. This encodes CASSQWDSLSYEQYF.

The chain uses TRBV7-9 and TRBJ1-6; 7 nucleotides match TRBD1. The CDR3 length is 16 residues. Germline V gene sequence: CDR1 SEHNR, CDR2 FQNEAQ (reference sequence). V dropped 1 base and J dropped 11; count of bases not matched to a gene: 11. CDR3 bases: TGTGCCAGCAGCTTAGAACAGGGGCGAGGAGCGCCACCCCTCCACTTT. This gives the protein CASSLEQGRGAPPLHF. Supplemented by reference TRBV7-9 and TRBJ1-6, the full variable domain reads DTGVSQNPRHKITKRGQNVTFRCDPISEHNRLYWYRQTLGQGPEFLTYFQNEAQLEKSRLLSDRFSAERPKGSFSTLEIQRTEQGDSAMYLCASSLEQGRGAPPLHFGNGTRLTVT.

There are many counts of this clone. This chain links TRBV6-2 or TRBV6-3 with TRBJ1-2; D is ambiguous. The germline V gene encodes CDR1 MNHEY and CDR2 SVGEGT. CDR3 length equals 12 residues. Deletions cut 6 bases from V and 7 bases from J, with 12 bases between. CDR3 bases: TGTGCCAGCAGCAGCCCCACGCGTGGCTACACCTTC. It translates to CASSSPTRGYTF.

The chain combines TRBV6-2 or TRBV6-3 with TRBJ2-3; no clear D. V lost 3 bases and J 7 bases, leaving 20 bases between the germline ends. This CDR3 contains 16 residues. Germline V CDR1 and CDR2: MNHEY, SVGEGT. Written as DNA, the CDR3 is TGTGCCAGCAGTTATCTACCCAGGCTGGGCAGGTATACGCAGTATTTT. This codes for CASSYLPRLGRYTQYF.

The J gene is TRBJ2-7, the V gene TRBV6-2 or TRBV6-3; a weak D match, TRBD1 (6 bases). The CDR3 contains 15 residues. Germline CDR1 MNHEY, CDR2 SVGEGT. The germline V and J ends were trimmed by 2 bases and 3 bases, with 14 bases remaining between them. The CDR3 here is CASSYVGTRDYEQYF. The CDR3 DNA sequence: TGTGCCAGCAGTTACGTGGGGACAAGAGACTACGAGCAGTACTTC.

The chain employs TRBV19 and TRBJ2-4; 8 bases are shared with TRBD2. The trim removed 2 bases at V and 9 bases at J, leaving 21 bases unmatched. This CDR3 is built from 19 residues. Per the germline V gene, CDR1 is LNHDA and CDR2 is SQIVND (reference sequence). The CDR3 nucleotides are TGTGCCAGTAGTATAAGGAGGGAACCGAGAATAGCGGGAAGTGTCATTCAGTACTTC. Translating gives CASSIRREPRIAGSVIQYF.

This clone appeared a single time. The junction shows a germline mismatch at one end, possibly a read error. The rearrangement joins TRBV4-2 to TRBJ1-1; TRBD1 matches 7 bases. Germline V gene data show CDR1 as LGHNA and CDR2 as YNFKEQ. This CDR3 is built from 18 residues. In nucleotides, the CDR3 is TGTGCCAGCAGCCAAGATTTAAAGGGGGCCGGTCTGAAAACTGAAGCTTTCTTT. Amino acids: CASSQDLKGAGLKTEAFF.

The V call is TRBV6-5, the J call TRBJ2-7; weak D call: TRBD1 (7 bases). V lost 7 bases and J lost 6, with 19 bases in between. CDR1 and CDR2 from the germline V gene are MNHEY and SVGAGI. The CDR3 loop spans 14 amino acids. Written as DNA, the CDR3 is TGTGCCAGCACTCAGACGACAGGGACTTTCGAGCAGTACTTC. Amino acids: CASTQTTGTFEQYF.

The chain combines TRBV9 with TRBJ2-3; 13 nucleotides match TRBD2. This CDR3 comprises 17 residues. Germline CDR1 reads SGDLS; CDR2 reads YYNGEE. Trimming at V came to 2 bases and at J to 0 bases, leaving 3 bases not matched to a gene. CDR3 DNA: TGTGCCAGCAGCGTTAGGACTAGCGGGGGTAGCACAGATACGCAGTATTTT. Protein sequence: CASSVRTSGGSTDTQYF.